A single sample is the source of the 29 T cell receptor beta chains below, sequenced in a study of T cell changes during pregnancy in multiple sclerosis (dated by TCRdb to the late 2010s). Libraries came from the immunoSEQ multiplex PCR assay. TCRdb took this table from immuneACCESS and kept in-frame rearrangements with V and J called. Such tables lack part of the clones; where checked against another copy, unresolved V genes explain under half of the gap, and the rest is unexplained. The sample records about 60,000 clones, about nine tenths of which are singletons. Roughly 1.4% of the sample goes to the ten largest clones. The material was peripheral blood, obtained in the second trimester of pregnancy. These TCRs come from a female donor with multiple sclerosis, enrolled in a pregnancy study.

The table lists this clone with a count of one. The V and J genes are TRBV28 and TRBJ2-3; 9 bases fit TRBD2. The V and J ends lost 3 bases and 7 bases, in that order; junction bases with no gene match: 8. The CDR3 runs 15 residues. Germline V gene sequence: CDR1 MDHEN, CDR2 SYDVKM. The CDR3 DNA is TGTGCCAGCAGTTTCGTGGTAGCGGGGGTGAATACGCAGTATTTT. Amino acids: CASSFVVAGVNTQYF.

The gene calls are TRBV7-9 and TRBJ2-2; TRBD2 matches at 9 bases. Germline V gives CDR1 SEHNR, CDR2 FQNEAQ (reference sequence). The CDR3 is 16 residues long. V lost 5 bases to trimming and J lost 3 bases; unmatched junction nucleotides: 7. CDR3 bases: TGTGCCAGCAGCATACGGACTAGCGCAGACACCGGGGAGCTGTTTTTT. Amino acids: CASSIRTSADTGELFF. The full variable domain, in which reference TRBV7-9 and TRBJ2-2 provide the parts outside the CDR3, is DTGVSQNPRHKITKRGQNVTFRCDPISEHNRLYWYRQTLGQGPEFLTYFQNEAQLEKSRLLSDRFSAERPKGSFSTLEIQRTEQGDSAMYLCASSIRTSADTGELFFGEGSRLTVL.

This clone was found once. The CDR3 sequence is CASSPWTGGVEKLFF. DNA of the CDR3: TGTGCCAGCAGTCCATGGACAGGGGGGGTTGAAAAACTGTTTTTT. The chain carries TRBV6-5 and TRBJ1-4, with 10 bases aligning to TRBD1. The germline V gene encodes CDR1 MNHEY and CDR2 SVGAGI. V was clipped by 5 bases and J by 7 bases; unmatched bases: 7. CDR3 length equals 15 residues.

Here the CDR3 DNA reads TGCGCCAGCAGCCAAGACGGCGAGCGGGGGGGCACTGAGCAGTTCTTC. This gives the protein CASSQDGERGGTEQFF. The chain links TRBV4-1 to TRBJ2-1; TRBD2 aligns across 10 bases. V trimming: 0 bases; J trimming: 9 bases; junction bases outside the gene matches: 8. The CDR3 is made up of 16 amino acids. Germline V CDR1 and CDR2: MGHRA, YSYEKL.

The chain employs TRBV18 and TRBJ2-7, with D possibly being TRBD1 (6 bases). The V end was cut by 2 bases, the J end by 3 bases, with 11 bases between. The germline V gene encodes CDR1 KGHSH and CDR2 LQKENI. The CDR3 has 14 residues. The CDR3 loop reads CASSPAGDLYEQYF. The CDR3 DNA is TGTGCCAGCTCACCAGCAGGGGATCTCTACGAGCAGTACTTC. Supplemented by reference TRBV18 and TRBJ2-7, the full variable domain reads NAGVMQNPRHLVRRRGQEARLRCSPMKGHSHVYWYRQLPEEGLKFMVYLQKENIIDESGMPKERFSAEFPKEGPSILRIQQVVRGDSAAYFCASSPAGDLYEQYFGPGTRLTVT.

The V and J genes are TRBV7-9 and TRBJ1-1, with D possibly matching TRBD1 (6 bases). The V gene lost 5 bases and the J gene lost 0 bases, with 16 bases spanning the gap. Germline CDR1 is SEHNR and CDR2 is FQNEAQ (reference sequence). CDR3 size: 16 residues. As DNA, the CDR3 is TGTGCCAGCAGCCACCCACAGGGAGGGATGAACACTGAAGCTTTCTTT. Amino acids: CASSHPQGGMNTEAFF.

V usage is TRBV10-3 and J usage is TRBJ1-3, with D unresolved. Germline V gives CDR1 ENHRY, CDR2 SYGVKD. V was cut by 6 bases and J by 0 bases, with 6 bases left in between. This CDR3 comprises 13 residues. The CDR3 coding sequence is TGTGCCATCAGGTATAGCTCTGGAAACACCATATATTTT. Translation gives CAIRYSSGNTIYF.

The chain uses TRBV5-1 and TRBJ2-1, with TRBD2 identical over 9 bases. The CDR3 runs to 19 residues. V lost 1 base and J lost 5; bases outside the gene matches: 16. In germline, CDR1 is SGHRS, CDR2 YFSETQ. The CDR3 DNA is TGCGCCAGCAGCTTGTATCTCGGGACTAGCCTCATGGGGAACAATGAGCAGTTCTTC. The encoded protein is CASSLYLGTSLMGNNEQFF. The full variable domain, in which reference TRBV5-1 and TRBJ2-1 provide the parts outside the CDR3, is KAGVTQTPRYLIKTRGQQVTLSCSPISGHRSVSWYQQTPGQGLQFLFEYFSETQRNKGNFPGRFSGRQFSNSRSEMNVSTLELGDSALYLCASSLYLGTSLMGNNEQFFGPGTRLTVL.

The genes are TRBV2 and TRBJ2-1; 7 bases are shared with TRBD1. This CDR3 spans 13 amino acids. With 8 bases clipped from V and 6 bases from J, the junction kept 7 bases outside the gene matches. Germline loops: CDR1 SNHLY, CDR2 FYNNEI. The CDR3 reads CASRDSNANEQFF. The CDR3 DNA follows: TGTGCCAGCCGGGACAGTAACGCCAATGAGCAGTTCTTC.

This clone was seen a single time. This chain connects TRBV5-5 to TRBJ1-2; D might be TRBD1 (6 bases). Germline V gives CDR1 SGHKS, CDR2 YYEKEE (reference sequence). Trimming stripped 1 base from V and 3 bases from J, with 10 bases between. The CDR3 loop spans 14 amino acids. CDR3 coding DNA: TGTGCCAGCAGCTTGTGGGGGGGCCACTATGGCTACACCTTC. Protein sequence: CASSLWGGHYGYTF.

The chain carries TRBV2 and TRBJ2-7; D is possibly TRBD1 (7 bases). This CDR3 has 13 residues. Looked up from germline, CDR1 is SNHLY and CDR2 is FYNNEI. V shed 7 bases and J shed 5 bases, with 15 bases lying between them. The CDR3 reads CASTRGVIDEQYF. In DNA, the CDR3 is TGTGCCAGCACCAGGGGGGTTATAGACGAGCAGTACTTC.

The chain recombines TRBV23-1 with TRBJ1-2; maybe TRBD1 (5 bases). TRBV23-1 is identified as an open reading frame with a role that is uncertain. Trimming stripped 4 bases from V and 5 bases from J, with 14 bases between. CDR3 size: 14 residues. CDR3: CASSRSKSGYGYTF. The CDR3, as DNA: TGCGCCAGCAGTCGGTCCAAATCAGGGTATGGCTACACCTTC.

The chain employs TRBV7-9 and TRBJ1-2; D not certain. V lost 4 bases to trimming and J lost 7 bases, with 7 bases between them. The length of the CDR3 is 11 residues. Germline V gene data show CDR1 as SEHNR and CDR2 as FQNEAQ (reference sequence). CDR3 residues: CASSSSTGYTF. In nucleotides, the CDR3 is TGTGCCAGCAGCTCTAGCACTGGCTACACCTTC. Based on the CDR3 plus reference TRBV7-9 and TRBJ1-2, the full variable domain is DTGVSQNPRHKITKRGQNVTFRCDPISEHNRLYWYRQTLGQGPEFLTYFQNEAQLEKSRLLSDRFSAERPKGSFSTLEIQRTEQGDSAMYLCASSSSTGYTFGSGTRLTVV.

This chain links TRBV4-1 with TRBJ1-5; 7 bases align to TRBD1. The CDR3 length is 17 residues. After removal of 1 base from V and 4 bases from J, the junction contained 10 bases not matched to a gene. Germline V lookup: CDR1 MGHRA, CDR2 YSYEKL. CDR3 region: CASSQVHRDRRNQPQHF. In nucleotides, the CDR3 is TGCGCCAGCAGCCAAGTTCACCGGGACAGACGTAATCAGCCCCAGCATTTT.

V gene TRBV7-9 combines with J gene TRBJ2-2; 10 bases align to TRBD1. Germline V gives CDR1 SEHNR, CDR2 FQNEAQ (reference sequence). This CDR3 has 13 residues. Trimming at V came to 10 bases and at J to 6 bases, leaving 5 bases not matched to a gene. In DNA, the CDR3 is TGTGCCAACGACAGGGGGCGCCCCGGGGAGCTGTTTTTT. Translation: CANDRGRPGELFF. Full variable domain (missing parts from reference TRBV7-9 and TRBJ2-2): DTGVSQNPRHKITKRGQNVTFRCDPISEHNRLYWYRQTLGQGPEFLTYFQNEAQLEKSRLLSDRFSAERPKGSFSTLEIQRTEQGDSAMYLCANDRGRPGELFFGEGSRLTVL.

This chain links TRBV7-6 with TRBJ1-1; the D gene is possibly TRBD1 (5 bases). The CDR3 is made up of 15 amino acids. V was shortened by 5 bases and J by 3 bases, with 16 bases between the two germline ends. The V gene's germline CDR1 is SGHVS and CDR2 FNYEAQ. Here the CDR3 reads CASSPQGRWDTEAFF. The CDR3, as DNA: TGTGCCAGCAGCCCTCAGGGCCGGTGGGACACTGAAGCTTTCTTT.

The genes are TRBV6-6 and TRBJ1-6, with a possible D match to TRBD1 (5 bases). This CDR3 spans 14 amino acids. V lost 5 bases and J 7 bases, leaving 12 bases between the germline ends. Per germline, CDR1 MNHNY and CDR2 SVGAGI (reference sequence). CDR3 sequence reads: CASSREGRNSPLHF. Written as DNA, the CDR3 is TGTGCCAGCAGTCGGGAGGGGAGGAATTCACCCCTCCACTTT.

This chain uses TRBV6-5 with TRBJ1-2, with 7 positions matching TRBD1. Germline V lookup: CDR1 MNHEY, CDR2 SVGAGI. There are 14 residues in the CDR3. J was trimmed by 4 bases and V by 6 bases; bases with no gene match: 8. CDR3 sequence reads: CASSIGTVGYGYTF. The CDR3 coding sequence is TGTGCCAGCAGCATCGGGACAGTAGGCTATGGCTACACCTTC.

This clone was counted a single time. CDR3 loop: CASSLTGGAMNTEAFF. The CDR3 nucleotides are TGTGCCAGCAGCTTGACAGGGGGTGCCATGAACACTGAAGCTTTCTTT. The chain is built from TRBV7-8 and TRBJ1-1; 9 bases align to TRBD1. CDR3 length equals 16 residues. V dropped 3 bases and J dropped 0; count of bases not matched to a gene: 5. The germline V gene encodes CDR1 SGHVS and CDR2 FQNEAQ.

The chain has TRBV30 and TRBJ2-2; D is unclear. This CDR3 has 13 amino acids. Germline V lookup: CDR1 GTSNPN, CDR2 SVGIG (reference sequence). V shed 1 base and J shed 1 base, with 4 bases lying between them. This CDR3 is CAWSGENTGELFF. As DNA, the CDR3 is TGTGCCTGGAGTGGCGAGAACACCGGGGAGCTGTTTTTT.

J is TRBJ2-1 and V is TRBV6-1, with D unresolved. This CDR3 spans 13 amino acids. Trimming took off 0 bases at V and 4 bases at J, with 4 bases between the two ends. CDR1 MNHNS and CDR2 SASEGT come from the germline V gene. The CDR3 spells CASSEAEYNEQFF. The CDR3 nucleotides read TGTGCCAGCAGTGAAGCCGAGTACAATGAGCAGTTCTTC.

This chain links TRBV7-2 with TRBJ2-1; D remains unclear. The CDR3 consists of 13 residues. CDR1 and CDR2 (germline): SGHTA, FQGNSA. V lost 2 bases to trimming and J lost 5 bases, with 7 bases between them. The CDR3 nucleotides are TGTGCCAGCAGCTTAAATGCGAACAATGAGCAGTTCTTC. Protein product: CASSLNANNEQFF.

In regard to this clone: This same CDR3 is encoded by further DNA sequences in the sample. The genes are TRBV7-2 and TRBJ2-7; a weak D match, TRBD2 (7 bases). V dropped 2 bases and J dropped 3 bases, with 8 bases sitting between them. The CDR3 totals 13 residues. Germline CDR1 and CDR2: SGHTA and FQGNSA. This CDR3 reads CASSLRGGYEQYF. The CDR3 bases are TGTGCCAGCAGCTTAAGGGGGGGCTACGAGCAGTACTTC.

The genes are TRBV5-4 and TRBJ1-2; TRBD1 aligns across 7 bases. From germline, CDR1 is SGHNT and CDR2 YYREEE (reference sequence). The J segment lost 6 bases and the V segment lost 0 bases, leaving 11 bases of the junction unmatched. This CDR3 has 16 amino acids. The CDR3 DNA is TGTGCCAGCAGCTTGGCCTTGGGGTGGACAGGAAATGGCTACACCTTC. Amino acids: CASSLALGWTGNGYTF.

The rearrangement uses TRBV2 and TRBJ1-5; 10 bases fit TRBD1. Germline V gives CDR1 SNHLY, CDR2 FYNNEI. The CDR3 runs 16 residues. Unmatched junction bases numbered 7, after V lost 3 bases and J lost 5 bases. The CDR3 coding sequence is TGTGCCAGCAGTGAGGGGGGACAGGGGTTGTATCAGCCCCAGCATTTT. This translates into CASSEGGQGLYQPQHF.

For this clone: Other DNA sequences in the sample encode the same CDR3. This chain joins TRBV6-5 and TRBJ1-6, with a possible D match to TRBD1 (5 bases). Trimming took off 2 bases at V and 9 bases at J, with 11 bases between the two ends. This CDR3 has 14 residues. The germline V gene encodes CDR1 MNHEY and CDR2 SVGAGI. In DNA form, the CDR3 reads TGTGCCAGCAGTTACGGGCAGGGCGGTTCACCCCTCCACTTT. It encodes CASSYGQGGSPLHF.

The V gene is TRBV29-1, the J gene TRBJ1-1, with 8 nucleotides matching TRBD1. The CDR3 loop spans 13 amino acids. V shed 8 bases and J 4 bases; nucleotides not matched to a gene: 9. Per the germline V gene, CDR1 is SQVTM and CDR2 is ANQGSEA. The CDR3 region is CSTRGQRVTEAFF. DNA for the CDR3: TGCAGCACCAGGGGGCAGCGGGTCACTGAAGCTTTCTTT.

This chain joins TRBV5-5 and TRBJ1-1; 11 nucleotides match TRBD1. Germline assignment: CDR1 SGHKS and CDR2 YYEKEE (reference sequence). The CDR3 totals 14 residues. Trimming at V came to 6 bases and at J to 4 bases, leaving 5 bases not matched to a gene. CDR3 coding DNA: TGTGCCAGCACGGACAGGGGGCGCGGCACTGAAGCTTTCTTT. Protein: CASTDRGRGTEAFF. The full variable domain, its missing parts supplied by reference TRBV5-5 and TRBJ1-1, is DAGVTQSPTHLIKTRGQQVTLRCSPISGHKSVSWYQQVLGQGPQFIFQYYEKEERGRGNFPDRFSARQFPNYSSELNVNALLLGDSALYLCASTDRGRGTEAFFGQGTRLTVV.

The chain carries TRBV5-6 and TRBJ2-3; D perhaps matches TRBD1 (5 bases). The CDR3 is 15 residues long. Germline V gives CDR1 SGHDT, CDR2 YYEEEE. Trimming took off 0 bases at V and 0 bases at J, with 8 bases between the two ends. The CDR3 spells CASSLGQGSTDTQYF. In nucleotides, the CDR3 is TGTGCCAGCAGCTTGGGGCAGGGAAGCACAGATACGCAGTATTTT.